This T cell receptor beta chain is from a study of blood T cells in healthy people across ages. Study context: About one barcoded beta molecule was captured per two T cells (by template switching).

A sample-barcoded 5' primer and a J-beta primer mix were used in a second PCR of about 7 to 12 cycles. Every cDNA molecule bore a tag from a template-switch adaptor containing 12 random nucleotides. One entry per CDR3 protein, called by TCRdb with MiXCR from the 5' RACE reads. The table lists 540,000 or so distinct CDR3 sequences, 25% to 30% of them singletons. Healthy Caucasian individuals from Russia aged roughly 6 to 100 were enrolled as donors. Researchers isolated at least 6.5 million PBMCs per sample. In this sample, this clonotype turned up a few times. Germline CDR1 SGHTA, CDR2 FQGTGA. V lost 5 bases, J lost 3 bases, and 7 bases stayed unmatched. This CDR3 contains 15 residues.

The sequence was obtained from a woman between 65 and 79 years old in good health. Input material: blood. This sequence joins TRBV7-3 and TRBJ2-7; 10 bases line up with TRBD1. This CDR3 reads CASSLTGGVNYEQYF. The CDR3 DNA reads as TGTGCCAGCAGCCTGACAGGGGGCGTAAACTACGAGCAGTACTTC.